Below, one T cell receptor beta chain is given with its context. Its antigen is not identified. The entry originates in a study of T cell responses to AZD1222 COVID-19 vaccine. Study-wide findings and caveats: There were mostly white British donors and more females than males, and clonal diversity was possibly underestimated. Nearly half of spike-specific TCRs reportedly target unmutated variant regions.

Sequencing used immunoSEQ multiplex PCR; TCRdb keeps in-frame clones, though not all of them. The sample records 110,000 to 150,000 clones, about 90% being singletons. Analysis merged second doses at about 4 or about 12 weeks. The V and J ends lost 5 bases and 5 bases, in that order; junction bases with no gene match: 11. The CDR3 consists of 15 residues. Germline assignment: CDR1 SGHAT and CDR2 FQNNGV. This specimen consisted of peripheral blood, obtained 28 days after the second AZD1222 dose. The sequence was obtained from an adult who received the AZD1222 COVID-19 vaccine. The chain has TRBV11-2 and TRBJ1-1; 7 bases are shared with TRBD1. CDR3 sequence reads: CASSLRRDSWTEAFF. The CDR3 region has the DNA TGTGCCAGCAGCCTAAGGAGGGACAGCTGGACTGAAGCTTTCTTT.